This entry lists 30 T cell receptor beta chains sequenced from one sample in a study of T cell changes during pregnancy in multiple sclerosis. Repertoires were generated with immunoSEQ multiplex PCR, while TCRdb's copy carries only in-frame clones and drops some. The table lists about 70,000 clones, around 94% of them singletons. Sequences were derived from peripheral blood, sampled in the third trimester of pregnancy. The receptor set was obtained from a female donor with multiple sclerosis, enrolled in a pregnancy study.

This chain joins TRBV7-9 and TRBJ2-1, with 8 bases lining up with TRBD2. Unmatched junction bases numbered 7, after V lost 7 bases and J lost 5 bases. Germline CDR1 SEHNR, CDR2 FQNEAQ (reference sequence). The CDR3 runs 14 residues. The CDR3 nucleotides are TGTGCCAGCATCGGGACTAGAGGGGACAATGAGCAGTTCTTC. Translating gives CASIGTRGDNEQFF.

This clone was detected once. The CDR3 DNA follows: TGTGCCAGCAGCGAAACTAGTTGGTCCTACAATGAGCAGTTCTTC. It yields the protein CASSETSWSYNEQFF. The V gene is TRBV9, the J gene TRBJ2-1, with a possible D match to TRBD2 (5 bases). Trimming cost V 3 bases and J 1 base, with 11 bases left between them. CDR3 length equals 15 residues. The germline gives CDR1 SGDLS, CDR2 YYNGEE. Drawing the rest from reference TRBV9 and TRBJ2-1, the complete variable domain is DSGVTQTPKHLITATGQRVTLRCSPRSGDLSVYWYQQSLDQGLQFLIQYYNGEERAKGNILERFSAQQFPDLHSELNLSSLELGDSALYFCASSETSWSYNEQFFGPGTRLTVL.

The genes are TRBV27 and TRBJ1-2; D is ambiguous. Germline V gene lookup returns CDR1 MNHEY and CDR2 SMNVEV (reference sequence). The CDR3 runs to 13 residues. V lost 3 bases, J lost 4 bases, and 9 bases lay in between. The CDR3 protein is CASSFRGFYGYTF. CDR3 in DNA: TGTGCCAGCAGTTTCCGAGGGTTCTATGGCTACACCTTC.

The V gene is TRBV4-3, the J gene TRBJ2-2, with 8 positions matching TRBD2. Germline lookup yields CDR1 LGHNA and CDR2 YSLEER. J gave up 7 bases and V 0 bases, and 13 bases lay outside the gene matches. The CDR3 has 18 amino acids. Written as DNA, the CDR3 is TGCGCCAGCAGCCAAGATTTACTAGCGGTCTCGAGGGGCGGGGAGCTGTTTTTT. It translates to CASSQDLLAVSRGGELFF.

The CDR3 DNA reads TGTGCCAGCAAGATCTTGACACCGAGCAATCAGCCCCAGCATTTT. It is translated as CASKILTPSNQPQHF. The V call is TRBV6-1, the J call TRBJ1-5; D not resolved. V was pared by 7 bases and J by 1 base, with 14 bases between. The CDR3 loop spans 15 amino acids. CDR1 and CDR2 from the germline V gene are MNHNS and SASEGT.

Notes on this clone: This is likely a read error, given that the CDR3 carries no conserved phenylalanine or tryptophan at its end. It is unclear where the CDR3 begins or ends on the DNA, so no DNA is shown, and the CDR3 is as TCRdb lists it. The chain employs TRBV6-5 and TRBJ1-1. The CDR3 is made up of 13 amino acids, end residues included. Germline-derived CDR1 and CDR2 are MNHEY and SVGAGI. Here the CDR3 reads CASSWGEGLNPII.

V and J are TRBV19 and TRBJ2-7, with 9 nucleotides matching TRBD2. Per the germline V gene, CDR1 is LNHDA and CDR2 is SQIVND (reference sequence). The CDR3 totals 16 residues. V was clipped by 6 bases and J by 2 bases; unmatched bases: 11. The CDR3 region has the DNA TGTGCCAGTAGCCTCCGCCCTAGCGGGGCCACCTACGAGCAGTACTTC. Residues: CASSLRPSGATYEQYF.

The chain's CDR3 is CASTPDRNTEAFF. For the CDR3, the DNA is TGTGCCAGTACCCCAGACAGGAACACTGAAGCTTTCTTT. This sequence joins TRBV19 and TRBJ1-1; D perhaps matches TRBD1 (5 bases). V was pared by 7 bases and J by 1 base, with 10 bases between. Germline CDR1 and CDR2: LNHDA and SQIVND (reference sequence). CDR3 length: 13 residues.

The genes are TRBV29-1 and TRBJ1-1, with 12 bases that match TRBD1. V was clipped by 7 bases and J by 2 bases; unmatched bases: 11. CDR1 SQVTM and CDR2 ANQGSEA come from the germline V gene. The CDR3 runs 16 residues. The CDR3 here is CSGDRGPGRGNTEAFF. In DNA, the CDR3 is TGCAGCGGGGACAGGGGGCCTGGCCGGGGAAACACTGAAGCTTTCTTT.

The rearrangement uses TRBV27 and TRBJ1-1; D is perhaps TRBD1 (5 bases). This CDR3 is 14 amino acids long. Looked up from germline, CDR1 is MNHEY and CDR2 is SMNVEV (reference sequence). Deletions cut 6 bases from V and 5 bases from J, with 16 bases between. CDR3 residues: CASRPTRDSTEAFF. The CDR3 DNA is TGTGCCAGCAGACCAACCCGGGACTCGACTGAAGCTTTCTTT.

Comments on this clone: The junction and the germline gene differ at one end; a read error may be behind it. This chain joins TRBV7-7 and TRBJ2-2, with D possibly TRBD1 on 6 matching bases. CDR3 length: 14 amino acids. The germline gives CDR1 SSHAT, CDR2 FNYEAQ (reference sequence). The CDR3 coding sequence is TGTGCTAGCAGCCTTCTACAGGGTGCCGGGGAGCTGTTTTTT. Its protein product is CASSLLQGAGELFF.

CDR3 bases: TGTGCCATCAGTGAGTTACAGTCAACTAATGAAAAACTGTTTTTT. This encodes CAISELQSTNEKLFF. The chain recombines TRBV10-3 with TRBJ1-4, with D hard to call. Germline CDR1 reads ENHRY; CDR2 reads SYGVKD. Trimming took off 1 base at V and 0 bases at J, with 6 bases between the two ends. CDR3 length: 15 residues.

The rearrangement uses TRBV6-5 and TRBJ2-2; no clear D. Trimming stripped 5 bases from V and 6 bases from J, with 10 bases between. Looked up from germline, CDR1 is MNHEY and CDR2 is SVGAGI. The CDR3 extends over 13 amino acids. The CDR3 DNA reads as TGTGCCAGCAGTCGTGACTTCCCCGGGGAGCTGTTTTTT. This gives the protein CASSRDFPGELFF.

The rearrangement joins TRBV25-1 to TRBJ2-5, with a tentative D call TRBD2 (5 bases). Germline loops: CDR1 MGHDK, CDR2 SYGVNS. V was trimmed by 1 base and J by 3 bases, leaving 12 bases between them. The CDR3 totals 15 residues. CDR3 sequence reads: CASSEFRGREETQYF. The CDR3 coding sequence is TGTGCCAGCAGTGAATTTAGAGGGCGGGAAGAGACCCAGTACTTC.

The V and J genes are TRBV9 and TRBJ1-4; TRBD1 agrees at 8 bases. The CDR3 is 14 amino acids. Germline loops: CDR1 SGDLS, CDR2 YYNGEE. Trimming removed 3 bases from V and 7 bases from J; junction bases left unmatched: 5. The CDR3 region is CASSGGTGFEKLFF. The DNA for the CDR3 is TGTGCCAGCAGCGGAGGGACAGGATTTGAAAAACTGTTTTTT.

This chain joins TRBV7-8 and TRBJ2-1; TRBD1 agrees at 7 bases. V was pared by 4 bases and J by 7 bases, with 4 bases of the junction left unmatched. This CDR3 region has 13 residues. Per germline, CDR1 SGHVS and CDR2 FQNEAQ. The CDR3 sequence: CASSSGQNNEQFF. The CDR3, as DNA: TGTGCCAGCAGCTCGGGACAGAATAATGAGCAGTTCTTC.

V and J are TRBV9 and TRBJ1-6; 7 bases are a match to TRBD1. Germline V gives CDR1 SGDLS, CDR2 YYNGEE. This CDR3 has 14 amino acids. V was clipped by 4 bases and J by 9 bases; unmatched bases: 7. This CDR3 is CASSSRQGSSPLHF. Here the CDR3 DNA reads TGTGCCAGCAGCTCTAGACAGGGAAGTTCACCCCTCCACTTT.

The rearrangement uses TRBV19 and TRBJ1-5; tentative D call: TRBD1 (5 bases). CDR1 and CDR2 (germline): LNHDA, SQIVND (reference sequence). V lost 4 bases and J 2 bases, leaving 12 bases between the germline ends. This CDR3 spans 15 amino acids. The CDR3 region is CASSRQGGGNQPQHF. The CDR3 DNA reads TGTGCCAGTAGTAGGCAGGGCGGAGGCAATCAGCCCCAGCATTTT.

The rearrangement uses TRBV27 and TRBJ1-1, with D possibly matching TRBD1 (6 bases). From germline, CDR1 is MNHEY and CDR2 SMNVEV (reference sequence). The CDR3 consists of 15 residues. V was pared by 5 bases and J by 3 bases, with 16 bases between. In DNA form, the CDR3 reads TGTGCCAGCAGTCCCCTTGTTCCAGGGGACACTGAAGCTTTCTTT. Protein: CASSPLVPGDTEAFF.

The chain recombines TRBV6-5 with TRBJ1-2, with a possible D match to TRBD1 (6 bases). The length of the CDR3 is 13 residues. The ends were cut back, 7 bases at V and 2 bases at J, with 11 bases in the middle. Germline assignment: CDR1 MNHEY and CDR2 SVGAGI. The CDR3 bases are TGTGCCAGCAAGCACAGGGTAAACTATGGCTACACCTTC. Translated: CASKHRVNYGYTF.

The genes are TRBV7-9 and TRBJ2-5; TRBD1 aligns across 7 bases. Germline lookup yields CDR1 SEHNR and CDR2 FQNEAQ (reference sequence). V lost 2 bases and J lost 2; bases outside the gene matches: 5. There are 15 residues in the CDR3. CDR3 coding DNA: TGTGCCAGCAGCTTAAATCAGGGGGTACAAGAGACCCAGTACTTC. Translated: CASSLNQGVQETQYF.

This rearrangement joins TRBV29-1 to TRBJ2-7; D not certain. The CDR3 is 11 residues long. Germline CDR1 is SQVTM and CDR2 is ANQGSEA. Deletions cut 5 bases from V and 5 bases from J, with 10 bases between. In DNA, the CDR3 is TGCAGCGTTAGCGAAGCTGACGAGCAGTACTTC. Its protein product is CSVSEADEQYF.

This rearrangement joins TRBV7-8 to TRBJ2-1, with D maybe TRBD1 (5 bases). V lost 5 bases and J 4 bases, leaving 21 bases between the germline ends. Germline CDR1 and CDR2: SGHVS and FQNEAQ. The CDR3 covers 17 residues. CDR3: CASSRLRGHQSYNEQFF. The DNA for the CDR3 is TGTGCCAGCAGCCGCCTGAGAGGACATCAGAGTTACAATGAGCAGTTCTTC.

The genes are TRBV27 and TRBJ2-1; 11 bases line up with TRBD2. The germline gives CDR1 MNHEY, CDR2 SMNVEV (reference sequence). Germline trimming cut 5 bases from V and 3 bases from J; bases unmatched to any gene: 3. This CDR3 is 15 amino acids long. This chain's CDR3 is CASSAGTSGYNEQFF. For the CDR3, the DNA is TGTGCCAGCAGTGCCGGGACTAGCGGCTACAATGAGCAGTTCTTC.

This sequence joins TRBV7-3 and TRBJ2-1, with D hard to call. V lost 2 bases, J lost 9 bases, and 14 bases lay in between. The CDR3 length is 14 residues. Germline V gene sequence: CDR1 SGHTA, CDR2 FQGTGA. DNA of the CDR3: TGTGCCAGCAGCTTAGGTTATTCGCGGTTTGAGCAGTTCTTC. Residues: CASSLGYSRFEQFF. Full variable domain (rest looked up from reference TRBV7-3 and TRBJ2-1): GAGVSQTPSNKVTEKGKYVELRCDPISGHTALYWYRQSLGQGPEFLIYFQGTGAADDSGLPNDRFFAVRPEGSVSTLKIQRTERGDSAVYLCASSLGYSRFEQFFGPGTRLTVL.

The chain uses TRBV19 and TRBJ1-2; TRBD1 might be the D (5 bases). Germline CDR1 LNHDA, CDR2 SQIVND (reference sequence). Trimming shortened V by 3 bases and J by 4 bases, and 18 bases separated the two germline ends. CDR3 length: 16 residues. The CDR3: CASSMADRVTRYGYTF. The DNA for the CDR3 is TGTGCCAGTAGTATGGCAGACAGAGTAACTCGCTATGGCTACACCTTC.

The chain carries TRBV7-2 and TRBJ2-3, with 7 bases aligning to TRBD1. The CDR3 extends over 14 amino acids. Germline CDR1 SGHTA, CDR2 FQGNSA. V trimming: 1 base; J trimming: 5 bases; junction bases outside the gene matches: 3. The CDR3 protein is CASSLDRGRDTQYF. As DNA, the CDR3 is TGTGCCAGCAGCTTAGACAGGGGCAGAGATACGCAGTATTTT.

The chain carries TRBV19 and TRBJ1-5; no reliable D call. There are 15 residues in the CDR3. The V gene's germline CDR1 is LNHDA and CDR2 SQIVND (reference sequence). The V and J ends lost 3 bases and 0 bases respectively, with 9 bases between them. The CDR3 DNA follows: TGTGCCAGTAGTATGGTCGGTCCTAGCAATCAGCCCCAGCATTTT. This sequence encodes CASSMVGPSNQPQHF.

Concerning this clone: The junction shows a germline mismatch at one end, possibly a read error. The chain carries TRBV19 and TRBJ2-7, with D tentatively TRBD2 (6 bases). Germline V gene sequence: CDR1 LNHDA, CDR2 SQIVND (reference sequence). This CDR3 has 15 amino acids. CDR3 coding DNA: TGTGCCAGTAGTACCCGGGACCGGGGGTCCTCCGAGCAGTACTTC. Encoded protein: CASSTRDRGSSEQYF.

The chain is built from TRBV10-3 and TRBJ1-4, with D possibly being TRBD1 (5 bases). The germline V gene has CDR1 ENHRY and CDR2 SYGVKD. Deletions cut 3 bases from V and 0 bases from J, with 8 bases between. CDR3 length equals 15 residues. CDR3 sequence: CAISDGRATNEKLFF. Here the CDR3 DNA reads TGTGCCATCAGTGACGGCAGGGCAACTAATGAAAAACTGTTTTTT.